These T cell receptor beta chains were read from a single sample in a study of cytomegalovirus exposure and HLA in healthy donors. Data came from immunoSEQ multiplex PCR; TCRdb stores just in-frame clones and leaves some out. The sample table includes under 40,000 clones. The sample consisted of PBMCs. The source is a middle-aged woman in good health and CMV-seropositive. Each CDR3 is given with its conserved first and last residue. The D gene is left open where the match is weak.

>TRBV6-5|.|TRBJ1-2
TGTGCCAGCAGTTACTCCGGGACAATCTATGGCTACACCTTC
CASSYSGTIYGYTF
>TRBV5-5|TRBD2|TRBJ2-7
TGTGCCAGCAGCCCTGGGGCTAGCGGGAGGTTCTCCTACGAGCAGTACTTC
CASSPGASGRFSYEQYF
>TRBV4-3|.|TRBJ2-2
TGCGCCAGCAGCCAAGATTGGAGTGCGGGGTCCGGGGAGCTGTTTTTT
CASSQDWSAGSGELFF
>TRBV4-3|.|TRBJ1-5
TGCGCCAGCAGCCAACAAGCAAGGGAAGGAGGAAAAGCAATTCCCCAGCATTTT
CASSQQAREGGKAIPQHF
>TRBV30|TRBD2|TRBJ2-3
TGTGCCTGGAGTGTACTAGCGGGAGATACGCAGTATTTT
CAWSVLAGDTQYF
>TRBV2|.|TRBJ2-5
TGTGCCAGCAGTGATGCCGTCGGGGTGGAGACCCAGTACTTC
CASSDAVGVETQYF
>TRBV11-1|.|TRBJ2-2
TGTGCCAGCAGGTGGGGCGCCGGGGAGCTGTTTTTT
CASRWGAGELFF
>TRBV21-1|.|TRBJ1-3
TGTGCCAGCAGCAAAGGGACATCCTGCTCTGGAAACACCATATATTTT
CASSKGTSCSGNTIYF
>TRBV4-3|.|TRBJ1-1
TGCGCCAGCAGCCAAGATGTTGGGCTGGCTTTCTTT
CASSQDVGLAFF
>TRBV28|.|TRBJ1-1
TGTGCCAGCAGTCCTATGGCCACGGCAGGGTTAACTTTCTTT
CASSPMATAGLTFF
>TRBV30|.|TRBJ2-7
TGTGCCTGGAGTGAAACAGCCTACTCCTACGAGCAGTACTTC
CAWSETAYSYEQYF
>TRBV13|TRBD2|TRBJ2-2
TGTGCCAGCAGCTTAGATGAACTAGCGGGGAACACCGGGGAGCTGTTTTTT
CASSLDELAGNTGELFF
>TRBV9|.|TRBJ2-5
TGTGCCAGCAGCGTAGCCCAACAAGAGACCCAGTACTTC
CASSVAQQETQYF
>TRBV9|.|TRBJ2-5
TGTGCCAGCTCAACAGGGTTCTTGGAGACCCAGTACTTC
CASSTGFLETQYF
>TRBV2|.|TRBJ1-2
TGTGCCAGCAGTGACAGTGCGGGCTATGGCTACACCTTC
CASSDSAGYGYTF
>TRBV7-3|TRBD2|TRBJ2-5
TGTGCCAGCAGCACTAGCGGGAGGGCTACTTCCGTAGAGACCCAGTACTTC
CASSTSGRATSVETQYF
>TRBV4-2|.|TRBJ1-1
TGTGCCAGCAGCCAAGATTTCAGGCAGGGGAACACTGAAGCTTTCTTT
CASSQDFRQGNTEAFF
>TRBV18|TRBD1|TRBJ2-7
TGTGCCAGCTCACCGCACCAGGGACAGGGAGGGGGGGAGCAGTACTTC
CASSPHQGQGGGEQYF
>TRBV2|.|TRBJ1-1
TGTGCCAGCAGTGAAGGCAGAAACACTGAAGCTTTCTTT
CASSEGRNTEAFF
>TRBV5-1|.|TRBJ2-7
TGCGCCAGCAGCTTGGCCATGGGCAACGAGCAGTACTTC
CASSLAMGNEQYF
>TRBV30|TRBD1|TRBJ1-2
TGTGCCTGGTCCCGGGACAGGGCGGCCCGAAGCTACACCTTC
CAWSRDRAARSYTF
>TRBV27|TRBD2|TRBJ2-1
TGTGCCAGCAGTACTAATTTGGCGGGGGACGAGCAGTTCTTC
CASSTNLAGDEQFF
>TRBV4-1|TRBD2|TRBJ2-5
TGCGCCAGCAGCCGACTCGGGTCTAGCGGGAGGGCCGGAGAGACCCAGTACTTC
CASSRLGSSGRAGETQYF
>TRBV15|TRBD1|TRBJ1-2
TGTGCCACCAGCAGGAGGGGGCGCGACCATGGCTACACCTTC
CATSRRGRDHGYTF
>TRBV7-9|TRBD2|TRBJ2-7
TGTGCCAGCAGCCCGAGCGGGAGGGACTACGAGCAGTACTTC
CASSPSGRDYEQYF
>TRBV7-3|.|TRBJ1-1
TGTGCCAGCAGCTTAGAGGTGGACACTGAAGCTTTCTTT
CASSLEVDTEAFF
>TRBV5-1|TRBD2|TRBJ2-1
TGCGCCAGCAGCTTCGGCGGTCTAGCGGGAGCTGCTGAGCAGTTCTTC
CASSFGGLAGAAEQFF
>TRBV29-1|.|TRBJ2-7
TGCAGCGTTGAAGGTATAAGGGGCAAAAACTACGAGCAGTACTTC
CSVEGIRGKNYEQYF
>TRBV6-6|.|TRBJ1-2
TGTGCCAGCAGTTACGAGGAGGGAAACTATGGCTACACCTTC
CASSYEEGNYGYTF
>TRBV18|.|TRBJ1-3
TGTGCCAGCTCACCAGGCGGGGGGGACTCTGGAAACACCATATATTTT
CASSPGGGDSGNTIYF
>TRBV7-8|TRBD1|TRBJ1-1
TGTGCCAGCACCCTCATGACAGGGACGAACACTGAAGCTTTCTTT
CASTLMTGTNTEAFF
>TRBV7-9|.|TRBJ2-7
TGTGCCAGCAGCTTATCCTCCGCCTACGAGCAGTACTTC
CASSLSSAYEQYF
>TRBV5-1|.|TRBJ2-1
TGCGCCAGCAGCTCAGAGACACGAACACTAGGTCTCTACAATGAGCAGTTCTTC
CASSSETRTLGLYNEQFF
>TRBV29-1|TRBD2|TRBJ2-7
TGCAGCGTTGAAGATCCGGGACTAGGATACGAGCAGTACTTC
CSVEDPGLGYEQYF
>TRBV4-3|.|TRBJ2-1
TGCGCCAGCAGCCAAGAGGGAGGACGTAGTCTGTTCTTC
CASSQEGGRSLFF
>TRBV5-1|.|TRBJ1-1
TGCGCCAGCAGGGAACTGGAGATGAACACTGAAGCTTTCTTT
CASRELEMNTEAFF
>TRBV28|TRBD1|TRBJ1-1
TGTGCCGCCTGGGAGACACAGGGGGACGCTTTCTTT
CAAWETQGDAFF
>TRBV30|TRBD2|TRBJ2-1
TGTGCCTGGAGTGTAATGCGGACTAGCGGGAGTTACAATGAGCAGTTCTTC
CAWSVMRTSGSYNEQFF
>TRBV18|.|TRBJ1-5
TGTGCCAGCTCACCCGAGAAATACGGGACTAGCTATCAGCCCCAGCATTTT
CASSPEKYGTSYQPQHF
>TRBV6-4|.|TRBJ1-1
TGTGCCAGCAGTGACTCGTCCAGGAACACTGAAGCTTTCTTT
CASSDSSRNTEAFF
>TRBV4-1|TRBD2|TRBJ2-7
TGCGCCAGCAGCTACGTTGTTCGCGGGACTAGCAGCTACGAGCAGTACTTC
CASSYVVRGTSSYEQYF
>TRBV27|.|TRBJ2-5
TGTGCCAGCAGTTTAGAGGGCAGGGAGGCGGAGACCCAGTACTTC
CASSLEGREAETQYF
>TRBV4-3|TRBD1|TRBJ2-5
TGCGCCAGCAGCCAGGGAACAGGGGTCCAAGAGACCCAGTACTTC
CASSQGTGVQETQYF
>TRBV6-6|TRBD1|TRBJ1-2
TGTGCCAGCAGTCGACAGGGGAACTATGGCTACACCTTC
CASSRQGNYGYTF
>TRBV28|.|TRBJ2-7
TGTGCCAGCAGTTTGGGGGGTAGGGGCTACGAGCAGTACTTC
CASSLGGRGYEQYF
>TRBV30|.|TRBJ1-4
TGTGCCTGGAGCTTACTGGGAGGCCCAGGTGAAAAACTGTTTTTT
CAWSLLGGPGEKLFF